This entry lists 26 T cell receptor beta chains sequenced from one sample in a study of cytomegalovirus exposure and HLA in healthy donors. PCR used 60 Vbeta primers and 13 Jbeta primers. Data came from immunoSEQ multiplex PCR; TCRdb stores just in-frame clones and leaves some out. The sample has about 210,000 clones, around 84% seen once. Source material: PBMCs. These receptors all come from a girl aged 2 to 9 in good health and CMV-seronegative.

The J gene is TRBJ2-5, the V gene TRBV5-1; D may be TRBD1 (6 bases). From germline, CDR1 is SGHRS and CDR2 YFSETQ. The length of the CDR3 is 17 residues. The V and J ends lost 2 bases and 5 bases respectively, with 22 bases between them. Here the CDR3 DNA reads TGCGCCAGCAGCTTATACCGGGACAAGGGAACAAGGGAGACCCAGTACTTC. The encoded protein is CASSLYRDKGTRETQYF.

The gene calls are TRBV7-9 and TRBJ1-1; TRBD1 matches at 7 bases. V was clipped by 4 bases and J by 2 bases; unmatched bases: 4. The V gene's germline CDR1 is SEHNR and CDR2 FQNEAQ (reference sequence). The CDR3 spans 14 residues. For the CDR3, the DNA is TGTGCCAGCAGCTCTGCAGGGGGTAACACTGAAGCTTTCTTT. Amino acid sequence: CASSSAGGNTEAFF.

The rearrangement links TRBV10-1 to TRBJ2-5; maybe TRBD1 (7 bases). The V end was cut by 4 bases, the J end by 5 bases, with 17 bases between. The germline V gene encodes CDR1 WNHNN and CDR2 SYGVQD (reference sequence). The CDR3 consists of 15 residues. As DNA, the CDR3 is TGCGCCAGCAGTGTAGGGGGGACAGAGCAGGAGACCCAGTACTTC. Protein: CASSVGGTEQETQYF.

V usage is TRBV6-6 and J usage is TRBJ2-5; no clear D. The J call may be faulty, since TRBJ2-7 better matches the DNA end. Germline lookup yields CDR1 MNHNY and CDR2 SVGAGI (reference sequence). CDR3 size: 14 residues. For the CDR3, the DNA is TGTGCCAGCAGTTCGTCTGACTTTCCCTACGAGCAGTACTTC. The encoded protein is CASSSSDFPYEQYF.

This clone was observed a handful of times. V is TRBV7-8 and J is TRBJ1-2; tentative D call: TRBD1 (6 bases). The germline V gene encodes CDR1 SGHVS and CDR2 FQNEAQ. The CDR3 has 15 amino acids. V dropped 1 base and J dropped 6 bases, with 15 bases sitting between them. The chain's CDR3 is CASSLDGFGDNGYTF. The CDR3 nucleotides read TGTGCCAGCAGCTTAGATGGGTTCGGGGACAATGGCTACACCTTC.

The chain employs TRBV6-5 and TRBJ1-6; 9 bases map to TRBD1. Germline loops: CDR1 MNHEY, CDR2 SVGAGI. The CDR3 runs 16 residues. V was pared by 0 bases and J by 8 bases, with 5 bases of the junction left unmatched. Written as DNA, the CDR3 is TGTGCCAGCAGTTACTCCAACAGGGGGCGGGATTCACCCCTCCACTTT. This encodes CASSYSNRGRDSPLHF.

A single count supports this clone. V and J are TRBV5-1 and TRBJ2-7; possibly TRBD2 for D (6 bases). This CDR3 spans 14 amino acids. Germline V gene data show CDR1 as SGHRS and CDR2 as YFSETQ. Trimming removed 0 bases at V and 3 bases at J, with 10 bases between. This CDR3 is CASSLVVGGYEQYF. CDR3 DNA sequence: TGCGCCAGCAGCTTGGTCGTGGGGGGCTACGAGCAGTACTTC.

The chain combines TRBV6-1 with TRBJ1-6, with unresolved D. The CDR3 length is 13 residues. Germline V lookup: CDR1 MNHNS, CDR2 SASEGT. Trimming removed 8 bases at V and 1 base at J, with 6 bases between. CDR3 in amino acids: CASGESYNSPLHF. CDR3 DNA sequence: TGTGCCAGCGGGGAGTCCTATAATTCACCCCTCCACTTT.

The genes are TRBV10-2 and TRBJ1-1, with no clear D. Germline V gene sequence: CDR1 WSHSY, CDR2 SAAADI. The V end lost 6 bases, the J end lost 4 bases, and 6 bases lay between the germline ends. The CDR3 consists of 11 residues. The CDR3 protein is CASSPGTEAFF. The CDR3, as DNA: TGCGCCAGCAGCCCCGGCACTGAAGCTTTCTTT.

This chain joins TRBV27 and TRBJ2-5; maybe TRBD2 (6 bases). The DNA end is more similar to TRBJ2-7, so the J call may be wrong. This CDR3 has 14 amino acids. Germline V gene lookup returns CDR1 MNHEY and CDR2 SMNVEV (reference sequence). CDR3 region: CASSRGLPTYEQYF. The CDR3 nucleotides read TGTGCCAGCTCACGGGGACTCCCGACCTACGAGCAGTACTTC.

The chain is built from TRBV11-2 and TRBJ1-2, with a weak D call TRBD1 (5 bases). V was pared by 7 bases and J by 1 base, with 19 bases between. The CDR3 runs 16 residues. CDR1 is SGHAT and CDR2 is FQNNGV in the germline V gene. The CDR3 DNA reads as TGTGCCAGCACCTCCGGTAGGGGAGGGGATAACTATGGCTACACCTTC. As protein: CASTSGRGGDNYGYTF.

This clone was picked up one time. DNA of the CDR3: TGCGCCAGCAGCTTGGTGGTGGGGGGGGACAATGAGCAGTTCTTC. It specifies CASSLVVGGDNEQFF. The V and J genes are TRBV5-1 and TRBJ2-1; 7 bases line up with TRBD2. V lost 0 bases, J lost 5 bases, and 5 bases stayed unmatched. The CDR3 length is 15 residues. Looked up from germline, CDR1 is SGHRS and CDR2 is YFSETQ.

In DNA, the CDR3 is TGTGCCTGGAGGCCCCGGGGGACAGGGAAACAAGAGACCCAGTACTTC. This sequence encodes CAWRPRGTGKQETQYF. This chain joins TRBV30 and TRBJ2-5; 9 bases fit TRBD1. Germline trimming cut 3 bases from V and 2 bases from J; bases unmatched to any gene: 10. Germline CDR1 GTSNPN, CDR2 SVGIG (reference sequence). The CDR3 runs 16 residues.

V and J are TRBV25-1 and TRBJ1-6; no firm D call. Germline V gene sequence: CDR1 MGHDK, CDR2 SYGVNS. The germline V and J ends were trimmed by 3 bases and 7 bases, with 7 bases remaining between them. CDR3 length: 13 amino acids. CDR3 in DNA: TGTGCCAGCAGTGATGCGGGAAATTCACCCCTCCACTTT. It translates to CASSDAGNSPLHF.

The gene calls are TRBV5-1 and TRBJ2-5, with 13 nucleotides matching TRBD2. CDR1 is SGHRS, CDR2 YFSETQ, per germline. J was trimmed by 4 bases and V by 0 bases; bases with no gene match: 9. This CDR3 is 18 amino acids long. CDR3 in DNA: TGCGCCAGCAGCTTGGTGCCACTAGCGGGGGGGCCGGGAGAGACCCAGTACTTC. Protein product: CASSLVPLAGGPGETQYF.

The sample holds one count of this clone. The V and J genes are TRBV6-1 and TRBJ1-1, with 11 bases identical to TRBD1. J was trimmed by 7 bases and V by 7 bases; bases with no gene match: 8. Germline values: CDR1 MNHNS, CDR2 SASEGT. The CDR3 totals 14 residues. CDR3 bases: TGTGCCAGCATGGACAGGGGGCGAAGTGGTGAAGCTTTCTTT. Translating gives CASMDRGRSGEAFF.

As regards this clone: At one boundary the junction diverges from the germline segment, which might be a read error. The J gene is TRBJ1-2, the V gene TRBV7-9; 7 nucleotides match TRBD1. This CDR3 has 16 amino acids. CDR1 and CDR2 (germline): SEHNR, FQNEAQ (reference sequence). The CDR3: CSSSPTTGQANYGYTF. The DNA of the CDR3 is TGTTCCAGCAGCCCGACCACCGGACAGGCTAACTATGGCTACACCTTC.

This chain joins TRBV30 and TRBJ2-2; 12 bases match TRBD2. The CDR3 spans 15 residues. The junction had 2 bases not matched to a gene; V was cut back by 4 bases and J by 2 bases. Germline CDR1 and CDR2: GTSNPN and SVGIG (reference sequence). The CDR3 region has the DNA TGTGCCTGGACTAGCGGGAGGGCAAACACCGGGGAGCTGTTTTTT. Protein product: CAWTSGRANTGELFF.

This rearrangement joins TRBV4-1 to TRBJ2-1, with 10 nucleotides matching TRBD2. With 3 bases clipped from V and 0 bases from J, the junction kept 14 bases outside the gene matches. Germline loops: CDR1 MGHRA, CDR2 YSYEKL. This CDR3 spans 20 amino acids. The DNA of the CDR3 is TGCGCCAGCAGCCATCACCTCGTCAGGACTAGCGGTCGCTCCTACAATGAGCAGTTCTTC. This codes for CASSHHLVRTSGRSYNEQFF.

V usage is TRBV6-4 and J usage is TRBJ1-6; perhaps TRBD1 as D (6 bases). Per the germline V gene, CDR1 is MRHNA and CDR2 is SNTAGT. This CDR3 comprises 14 residues. V lost 10 bases and J lost 7, with 17 bases in between. CDR3 sequence reads: CATKGGTRNSPLHF. In nucleotides, the CDR3 is TGTGCCACAAAGGGAGGGACACGGAATTCACCCCTCCACTTT.

The rearrangement links TRBV28 to TRBJ2-7; a possible D gene is TRBD1 (5 bases). Trimming cost V 2 bases and J 5 bases, with 16 bases left between them. The CDR3 runs to 15 residues. Germline CDR1 is MDHEN and CDR2 is SYDVKM. The CDR3 spells CASSLTLPGIHEQYF. In DNA form, the CDR3 reads TGTGCCAGCAGTTTAACCCTCCCAGGGATCCACGAGCAGTACTTC. Full variable domain (missing parts from reference TRBV28 and TRBJ2-7): DVKVTQSSRYLVKRTGEKVFLECVQDMDHENMFWYRQDPGLGLRLIYFSYDVKMKEKGDIPEGYSVSREKKERFSLILESASTNQTSMYLCASSLTLPGIHEQYFGPGTRLTVT.

The CDR3, as DNA: TGTGCCAGCAGTTCCGGGACAAAAGGAAACACCATATATTTT. This encodes CASSSGTKGNTIYF. The J gene is TRBJ1-3, the V gene TRBV14; TRBD1 might be the D (6 bases). Per germline, CDR1 SGHDN and CDR2 FVKESK. V dropped 6 bases and J dropped 4 bases, with 13 bases sitting between them. The CDR3 is 14 amino acids.

The chain recombines TRBV6-5 with TRBJ1-4, with 7 bases that match TRBD1. The V segment lost 2 bases and the J segment 8 bases; nucleotides outside the gene matches: 11. Germline V gene sequence: CDR1 MNHEY, CDR2 SVGAGI. This CDR3 contains 16 residues. The CDR3 sequence is CASSYRPGQPGEKLFF. CDR3 in DNA: TGTGCCAGCAGTTACAGGCCGGGACAGCCAGGGGAAAAACTGTTTTTT.

The rearrangement uses TRBV6-1 and TRBJ1-2, with no clear D. The germline gives CDR1 MNHNS, CDR2 SASEGT. The CDR3 consists of 15 residues. The V gene lost 1 base and the J gene lost 7 bases, with 16 bases spanning the gap. The CDR3 DNA reads TGTGCCAGCAGTGAAGACGGAGGACTATGGGGTGGCTACACCTTC. Encoded protein: CASSEDGGLWGGYTF.

The gene calls are TRBV6-5 and TRBJ2-5; D might be TRBD1 (6 bases). The DNA matches TRBJ2-7 better at its end, which makes the J call doubtful. Looked up from germline, CDR1 is MNHEY and CDR2 is SVGAGI. This CDR3 has 14 amino acids. Here the CDR3 reads CASRGTGTIYEQYF. In nucleotides, the CDR3 is TGTGCCAGCAGGGGGACCGGGACAATCTACGAGCAGTACTTC.

CDR3: CAWSGTGVALYSNQPQHF. CDR3 DNA: TGTGCCTGGAGTGGAACAGGGGTAGCCCTTTATAGCAATCAGCCCCAGCATTTT. V is TRBV30 and J is TRBJ1-5; 7 bases map to TRBD1. The CDR3 has 18 amino acids. Trimming at V came to 1 base and at J to 0 bases, leaving 12 bases not matched to a gene. CDR1 GTSNPN and CDR2 SVGIG come from the germline V gene (reference sequence).